This T cell receptor beta chain derives from a study of CD8 T cells in Susac syndrome. Random hexamers were used to reverse transcribe roughly 0.5 to 1 ug of RNA. TCRdb redid the calling of the immunoSEQ multiplex PCR reads with MiXCR, one entry per CDR3 protein. The table lists 180,000 or so distinct CDR3 sequences, around 95% of them singletons. Trimming removed 0 bases from V and 4 bases from J, with 7 bases in between. In germline, CDR1 is SGDLS, CDR2 YYNGEE. The CDR3 has 13 residues. Source material: CD4+ T cells from PBMCs. The gene calls are TRBV9 and TRBJ1-1; D is unclear. This TCR was recovered from a human donor with multiple sclerosis. CDR3 in DNA: TGTGCCAGCAGCGTAGAGACATTCACTGAAGCTTTCTTT. Protein sequence: CASSVETFTEAFF.